These 27 T cell receptor beta chains came from one sample sequenced in a study of response to subunit inactivated influenza vaccine (dated by TCRdb to between 2017 and 2018). The library was prepared using RT-PCR. The sequencer was an Illumina HiSeq 2500. TCRdb passed the public sequencing reads through fastp at Q25 and MiXCR, retaining productive beta sequences. Rows merge per CDR3 protein into single entries with the most common DNA and genes. The sample table lists under 750,000 distinct CDR3 sequences, roughly 10% of them with a count of one. The ten largest clonotypes hold more than 8.5% of the sample. The source material was PBMCs from blood, sampled on the day of vaccination. These receptors came from a man over 45 who received an inactivated influenza vaccine. Donor details come from another sample of the same person, matched by shared clones.

This sequence joins TRBV6-2 or TRBV6-3 and TRBJ2-7; D could derive from TRBD1 or TRBD2 (6 bases each). V lost 0 bases, J lost 2 bases, and 11 bases lay in between. The CDR3 runs 15 residues. From germline, CDR1 is MNHEY and CDR2 SVGEGT. The CDR3 bases are TGTGCCAGCAGTTACTCGATGGGGGGCGCCTACGAGCAGTACTTC. This translates into CASSYSMGGAYEQYF.

This clonotype was counted many times. This rearrangement joins TRBV2 to TRBJ2-1, with a possible D match to TRBD1 (5 bases). The germline V and J ends were trimmed by 6 bases and 9 bases, with 21 bases remaining between them. The CDR3 contains 15 residues. Germline V gene sequence: CDR1 SNHLY, CDR2 FYNNEI. The CDR3 region has the DNA TGTGCCAGCAGAGAGGACACAACCCGGCGGATTGAGCAGTTCTTC. This sequence encodes CASREDTTRRIEQFF.

This clonotype appeared many times. The J gene is TRBJ1-1, the V gene TRBV5-1; D ambiguous. CDR3 length: 16 amino acids. In germline, CDR1 is SGHRS, CDR2 YFSETQ. The V end lost 0 bases, the J end lost 0 bases, and 12 bases lay between the germline ends. The CDR3 coding sequence is TGCGCCAGCAGCTTGGCTCCGAAAGGAGTGAACACTGAAGCTTTCTTT. As protein: CASSLAPKGVNTEAFF. Supplemented by reference TRBV5-1 and TRBJ1-1, the full variable domain reads KAGVTQTPRYLIKTRGQQVTLSCSPISGHRSVSWYQQTPGQGLQFLFEYFSETQRNKGNFPGRFSGRQFSNSRSEMNVSTLELGDSALYLCASSLAPKGVNTEAFFGQGTRLTVV.

This chain links TRBV29-1 with TRBJ2-5; 11 nucleotides agree with TRBD1. The CDR3 covers 14 residues. Germline V gives CDR1 SQVTM, CDR2 ANQGSEA. The junction had 8 bases not matched to a gene; V was cut back by 7 bases and J by 4 bases. The CDR3 sequence is CSATPGQGVETQYF. The CDR3 region has the DNA TGCAGCGCTACCCCGGGACAGGGGGTAGAGACCCAGTACTTC.

This clonotype was recorded a few times. V is TRBV4-3 and J is TRBJ2-7; TRBD1 matches 7 bases. Losses at the gene ends were 0 bases for V and 6 bases for J; bases not matched to a gene: 8. This CDR3 has 15 amino acids. Germline lookup yields CDR1 LGHNA and CDR2 YSLEER. The CDR3: CASSQEGTVGSEQYF. CDR3 in DNA: TGCGCCAGCAGCCAAGAGGGGACAGTAGGATCCGAGCAGTACTTC.

J is TRBJ2-3 and V is TRBV25-1; 13 nucleotides align to TRBD2. Per the germline V gene, CDR1 is MGHDK and CDR2 is SYGVNS. The CDR3 is 16 residues long. The ends lost 4 bases at V and 1 base at J; junction bases unmatched: 2. The CDR3 DNA reads as TGTGCCAGCAGTGGAGGACTAGCGGGGGGCACAGATACGCAGTATTTT. Protein product: CASSGGLAGGTDTQYF.

The rearrangement links TRBV12-3 or TRBV12-4 to TRBJ2-7; 11 nucleotides align to TRBD1. V dropped 5 bases and J dropped 7; count of bases not matched to a gene: 10. This CDR3 is 15 amino acids long. CDR3 nucleotide sequence: TGTGCCAGCAGTACGGGGACAGGGGGAACGAGTGAGCAGTACTTC. The encoded protein is CASSTGTGGTSEQYF.

The chain joins TRBV12-3 or TRBV12-4 to TRBJ2-3; D perhaps matches TRBD2 (5 bases). The CDR3 contains 15 residues. Trimming left V 5 bases short and J 2 bases short, with 14 bases between. The CDR3 DNA reads TGTGCCAGCAGTCGACTACTACAGCTCACAGATACGCAGTATTTT. This encodes CASSRLLQLTDTQYF.

The chain links TRBV7-2 to TRBJ2-3; D uncertain. The CDR3 sequence is 14 residues long. Germline V gene lookup returns CDR1 SGHTA and CDR2 FQGNSA. Trimming cost V 1 base and J 8 bases, with 13 bases left between them. CDR3 residues: CASSLEGPVGTQYF. CDR3 DNA sequence: TGTGCCAGCAGCTTAGAAGGACCGGTCGGTACGCAGTATTTT.

This clonotype was recorded at least ten times. This chain links TRBV11-2 with TRBJ2-7; TRBD2 matches 9 bases. CDR1 is SGHAT, CDR2 FQNNGV, per germline. There are 14 residues in the CDR3. J gave up 6 bases and V 3 bases, and 6 bases lay outside the gene matches. CDR3 bases: TGTGCCAGCAGCTTTGGCGGGGGGGCGTTCGAGCAGTACTTC. Its protein is CASSFGGGAFEQYF.

This clonotype showed up just a few times. The genes are TRBV29-1 and TRBJ1-1; 8 nucleotides line up with TRBD1. V was clipped by 6 bases and J by 4 bases; unmatched bases: 4. This CDR3 spans 12 amino acids. Germline assignment: CDR1 SQVTM and CDR2 ANQGSEA. The DNA for the CDR3 is TGCAGCGTCCCAGGGGGCGGCACTGAAGCTTTCTTT. Translating it yields CSVPGGGTEAFF. Full variable domain (outside the CDR3, taken from reference TRBV29-1 and TRBJ1-1): SAVISQKPSRDICQRGTSLTIQCQVDSQVTMMFWYRQQPGQSLTLIATANQGSEATYESGFVIDKFPISRPNLTFSTLTVSNMSPEDSSIYLCSVPGGGTEAFFGQGTRLTVV.

This clonotype was recorded a few times. This chain uses TRBV25-1 with TRBJ2-1, with TRBD1 matching 7 bases. This CDR3 contains 17 residues. CDR1 MGHDK and CDR2 SYGVNS come from the germline V gene. Trimming cost V 1 base and J 6 bases; bases outside gene matches: 12. CDR3 bases: TGTGCCAGCAGTGAATTTGAAGTGAGAGGGGGCGGCAATGAGCAGTTCTTC. Translating it yields CASSEFEVRGGGNEQFF.

This clonotype was observed a few times. V usage is TRBV5-1 and J usage is TRBJ2-1; weak D call: TRBD2 (6 bases). Germline CDR1 SGHRS, CDR2 YFSETQ. V was pared by 7 bases and J by 1 base, with 18 bases between. This CDR3 spans 16 amino acids. The CDR3: CASGRGGTGSYNEQFF. CDR3 DNA sequence: TGCGCCAGCGGGCGGGGCGGGACGGGTTCCTACAATGAGCAGTTCTTC.

This chain joins TRBV10-1 and TRBJ2-3; the D gene is possibly TRBD1 (6 bases). The germline V gene has CDR1 WNHNN and CDR2 SYGVQD (reference sequence). The CDR3 covers 15 residues. V lost 0 bases and J 2 bases, leaving 9 bases between the germline ends. CDR3 DNA sequence: TGCGCCAGCAGTGAGTCGACAGGTATCACAGATACGCAGTATTTT. Its translation is CASSESTGITDTQYF.

The sample holds a few counts of this clonotype. The chain combines TRBV10-2 with TRBJ2-2, with D perhaps TRBD1 (6 bases). The V and J ends lost 6 bases and 4 bases respectively, with 18 bases between them. Germline V gene sequence: CDR1 WSHSY, CDR2 SAAADI. CDR3 length equals 16 residues. DNA of the CDR3: TGCGCCAGCAGACAACTAACAGGGTATCGCACCGGGGAGCTGTTTTTT. Protein: CASRQLTGYRTGELFF.

This clonotype was seen a few times. This chain links TRBV5-1 with TRBJ2-3; possible D gene TRBD2, 6 bases. Germline V CDR1 and CDR2: SGHRS, YFSETQ. There are 17 residues in the CDR3. The V end lost 4 bases, the J end lost 3 bases, and 21 bases lay between the germline ends. Written as DNA, the CDR3 is TGCGCCAGCAGCGCTGCACGGGACTCGTATTGGACAGATACGCAGTATTTT. It encodes CASSAARDSYWTDTQYF.

This clonotype was counted between two and nine times. The chain couples TRBV11-2 to TRBJ2-3; D is possibly TRBD2 (6 bases). Per the germline V gene, CDR1 is SGHAT and CDR2 is FQNNGV. The CDR3 is made up of 17 amino acids. Deletions cut 0 bases from V and 5 bases from J, with 18 bases between. As DNA, the CDR3 is TGTGCCAGCAGCTTAGAGGTGGGACTCCCCCAGCGAGATACGCAGTATTTT. Translation: CASSLEVGLPQRDTQYF.

This clonotype has a handful of counts. The V and J genes are TRBV27 and TRBJ2-1; TRBD2 agrees at 7 bases. The germline V gene has CDR1 MNHEY and CDR2 SMNVEV (reference sequence). CDR3 length: 14 residues. J lost 4 bases, V lost 4 bases, and 4 bases had no gene match. CDR3 bases: TGTGCCAGCAGTTCCCTCGGGGGGTACAATGAGCAGTTCTTC. It is translated as CASSSLGGYNEQFF.

The V gene is TRBV19, the J gene TRBJ2-7, with 9 bases identical to TRBD1. This CDR3 is 15 amino acids long. V dropped 4 bases and J dropped 0; count of bases not matched to a gene: 4. Germline CDR1 reads LNHDA; CDR2 reads SQIVND (reference sequence). The CDR3 reads CASSTGTGTSYEQYF. DNA for the CDR3: TGTGCCAGTAGTACCGGGACAGGGACCTCCTACGAGCAGTACTTC.

Many counts were recorded for this clonotype. This chain uses TRBV20-1 with TRBJ1-2; maybe TRBD1 (6 bases). Trimming took off 0 bases at V and 8 bases at J, with 7 bases between the two ends. The germline V gene has CDR1 DFQATT and CDR2 SNEGSKA (reference sequence). The CDR3 is made up of 11 amino acids. CDR3 region: CSAREQGGYTF. The CDR3 DNA is TGCAGTGCTAGAGAACAGGGAGGCTACACCTTC.

This clonotype was seen repeatedly, ten times or more. The V gene is TRBV5-1, the J gene TRBJ1-2, with a tentative D call TRBD1 (6 bases). The ends were cut back, 5 bases at V and 7 bases at J, with 15 bases in the middle. The germline CDR1 and CDR2 sequences are SGHRS and YFSETQ. The CDR3 consists of 13 residues. The CDR3 coding sequence is TGCGCCAGCAGTCCTCGGGGGCCGGGTGGCTACACCTTC. Translated, it gives CASSPRGPGGYTF.

The chain couples TRBV7-6 to TRBJ2-1; D unclear. The germline CDR1 and CDR2 sequences are SGHVS and FNYEAQ. CDR3 length: 16 amino acids. V was shortened by 5 bases and J by 0 bases, with 14 bases between the two germline ends. CDR3 nucleotide sequence: TGTGCCAGCAGCCTCAGACTGGGCAGCTCCTACAATGAGCAGTTCTTC. It specifies CASSLRLGSSYNEQFF.

This clonotype was seen repeatedly, ten times or more. This sequence joins TRBV10-3 and TRBJ1-5; maybe TRBD1 (5 bases). Germline CDR1 reads ENHRY; CDR2 reads SYGVKD. The CDR3 length is 13 residues. V lost 5 bases, J lost 2 bases, and 7 bases lay in between. CDR3 amino acids: CAISRGGNQPQHF. The CDR3 DNA reads TGTGCCATCAGTAGGGGTGGCAATCAGCCCCAGCATTTT.

This clonotype was detected a few times. Relative to the germline gene, one junction end is altered; a read error may explain this. The J gene is TRBJ2-3, the V gene TRBV20-1, with 11 bases fitting TRBD2. The germline V gene has CDR1 DFQATT and CDR2 SNEGSKA (reference sequence). The CDR3 has 16 amino acids. As DNA, the CDR3 is TGCTGTGCTGGGCAGGGACTAGCGGTCAGCACAGATACGCAGTATTTT. It yields the protein CCAGQGLAVSTDTQYF.

V gene TRBV2 combines with J gene TRBJ1-6; no reliable D call. The V gene lost 3 bases and the J gene lost 7 bases, with 13 bases spanning the gap. CDR1 is SNHLY, CDR2 FYNNEI, per germline. The CDR3 is 15 residues long. CDR3 DNA: TGTGCCAGCAGTGACAAGGACTTACGGAATTCACCCCTCCACTTT. As protein: CASSDKDLRNSPLHF.

A few counts support this clonotype. The V and J genes are TRBV5-5 and TRBJ1-4; TRBD1 might be the D (5 bases). CDR3 length: 15 amino acids. V shed 0 bases and J shed 5 bases, with 11 bases lying between them. Germline assignment: CDR1 SGHKS and CDR2 YYEKEE (reference sequence). CDR3 protein: CASSLAAGWNEKLFF. The CDR3 DNA is TGTGCCAGCAGCTTGGCCGCAGGGTGGAATGAAAAACTGTTTTTT.

The chain joins TRBV4-3 to TRBJ2-7; D unresolved. Germline V lookup: CDR1 LGHNA, CDR2 YSLEER. CDR3 length equals 14 residues. V was cut by 4 bases and J by 6 bases, with 16 bases left in between. CDR3 in amino acids: CASSLHRSFTEQYF. In nucleotides, the CDR3 is TGCGCCAGCAGCCTCCACCGATCATTTACCGAGCAGTACTTC.